A selection of T cell receptor beta chains follows, all from one sample in a study of blood T cell repertoires in COVID-19. TCRdb keeps only in-frame clones here, not all; method: immunoSEQ multiplex PCR. The table includes some 83,000 clones, 86% detected once. What was sequenced was peripheral blood. These receptors were collected from a man aged 45-60 years with active COVID-19. Each CDR3 is given with its conserved first and last residue. A D gene is named only where the DNA matches it firmly. Clone size, where shown, is once, few, many, or a class for clones that have expanded.

V gene,J gene,clone size,D gene,CDR3 protein,CDR3 DNA
TRBV11-3,TRBJ1-4,-,TRBD1,CASTVEGTGVGKLFF,TGTGCCAGCACCGTGGAGGGGACAGGGGTCGGAAAACTGTTTTTT
TRBV7-9,TRBJ2-1,-,-,CASSPDYGDYNEQFF,TGTGCCAGCTCCCCAGATTATGGAGATTACAATGAGCAGTTCTTC
TRBV19,TRBJ1-2,-,TRBD1,CASSTDRGGYGYTF,TGTGCCAGTAGTACGGACAGGGGAGGCTATGGCTACACCTTC
TRBV29-1,TRBJ1-2,-,-,CSAGETNYGYTF,TGCAGCGCAGGAGAAACTAACTATGGCTACACCTTC
TRBV7-8,TRBJ1-4,-,-,CASSLAGPEKLFF,TGTGCCAGCAGCTTAGCTGGGCCTGAAAAACTGTTTTTT
TRBV5-6,TRBJ1-1,few,-,CASSFEDGTEAFF,TGTGCCAGCAGCTTTGAGGATGGCACTGAAGCTTTCTTT
TRBV4-1,TRBJ2-1,-,-,CASSQVFITGSTYNEQFF,TGCGCCAGCAGCCAAGTCTTCATTACAGGGTCGACCTACAATGAGCAGTTCTTC
TRBV7-2,TRBJ1-2,once,-,CASSLAAGTNYGYTF,TGTGCCAGCAGCTTAGCGGCAGGGACAAACTATGGCTACACCTTC
TRBV29-1,TRBJ1-2,-,TRBD1,CSVHGTAYGYTF,TGCAGCGTACACGGGACAGCCTATGGCTACACCTTC
TRBV5-5,TRBJ1-1,-,TRBD1,CASSGGQGLFTEAFF,TGTGCCAGCAGCGGGGGACAGGGCCTGTTCACTGAAGCTTTCTTT
TRBV5-1,TRBJ1-6,-,-,CASTKDILNSPLHF,TGCGCCAGCACTAAGGACATATTGAATTCACCCCTCCACTTT
TRBV7-8,TRBJ1-1,-,-,CASSLNLQAEAFF,TGTGCCAGCAGCTTAAACCTTCAGGCTGAAGCTTTCTTT
TRBV30,TRBJ2-2,many,TRBD2,CAWCPTSGRAGELFF,TGTGCCTGGTGCCCGACTAGCGGGAGGGCCGGGGAGCTGTTTTTT
TRBV2,TRBJ2-7,-,TRBD2,CASSDGLAGRYEQYF,TGTGCCAGCAGTGATGGCCTAGCGGGAAGGTACGAGCAGTACTTC
TRBV5-6,TRBJ1-5,few,-,CASSSWGEGRPQHF,TGTGCCAGCAGCTCTTGGGGGGAGGGGCGGCCCCAGCATTTT
TRBV20-1,TRBJ2-5,-,-,CSASIGETQYF,TGCAGTGCTAGTATCGGAGAGACCCAGTACTTC
TRBV5-1,TRBJ1-3,-,-,CASSAGPDSGNTIYF,TGCGCCAGCAGCGCAGGTCCAGACTCTGGAAACACCATATATTTT
TRBV28,TRBJ2-6,-,-,CASSPQGSGANVLTF,TGTGCCAGCAGTCCCCAGGGGTCTGGGGCCAACGTCCTGACTTTC
TRBV30,TRBJ1-5,-,-,CAWSVPNQPQHF,TGTGCCTGGAGTGTACCTAACCAGCCCCAGCATTTT
TRBV2,TRBJ1-5,-,TRBD1,CASRDRGDPQHF,TGTGCCAGCAGAGACAGGGGCGATCCCCAGCATTTT
TRBV30,TRBJ2-2,-,-,CAWRGGGYAGELFF,TGTGCCTGGAGGGGAGGAGGGTACGCCGGGGAGCTGTTTTTT
TRBV5-1,TRBJ2-1,-,-,CASSLQGPYNEQFF,TGCGCCAGCAGCTTGCAGGGGCCGTACAATGAGCAGTTCTTC
TRBV27,TRBJ1-1,-,-,CASSLGDYSEAFF,TGTGCCAGCAGTTTAGGGGACTACTCTGAAGCTTTCTTT
TRBV7-9,TRBJ1-2,few,-,CASSLDGLLSYGYTF,TGTGCCAGCAGCTTAGACGGACTCCTATCATATGGCTACACCTTC
TRBV20-1,TRBJ2-5,-,TRBD2,CSASPLAGGQETQYF,TGCAGTGCTAGTCCTCTAGCGGGGGGTCAAGAGACCCAGTACTTC
TRBV4-1,TRBJ2-1,once,TRBD2,CASSQGGAGEGDEQFF,TGCGCCAGCAGCCAGGGTGGAGCGGGAGAAGGCGATGAGCAGTTCTTC